This T cell receptor (beta chain) stems from a study of control samples from healthy donors and cancer patients (dated by TCRdb to about 2020). On this clone itself: Its antigen target is currently unknown. No per-base quality is available; no much larger clone lies one base away.

Libraries came from the immunoSEQ multiplex PCR assay. TCRdb limited this immuneACCESS table to in-frame rearrangements with V and J called. A share of clones is missing; checked studies link under half to unresolved V genes, and the rest is unexplained. The sample table lists around 81,000 clones, approximately 95% of them with a count of one. Clones ranked in the top ten supply roughly 1.5% of the sample. Sequencing used blood. This TCR was sampled from a woman aged 25 to 39 in good health.

CDR3 sequence: CASSLGREGTEAFF. The sequenced DNA is TGCGCCAGCAGCTTGGGGCGAGAGGGCACTGAAGCTTTCTTT. The V gene is TRBV5-1 and the J gene is TRBJ1-1, with no confidently assigned D gene. The CDR3 holds 14 amino acids from the cysteine to the phenylalanine. Just the 42-base CDR3 DNA is kept, in frame starting at base 1. V was cut back by 0 bases and J by 4 bases, leaving a gap of 10 bases between them. The CDR1 and CDR2 encoded by the germline V gene are SGHRS and YFSETQ. With the portions outside the CDR3 filled from the reference TRBV5-1 and TRBJ1-1 genes, the complete variable region becomes KAGVTQTPRYLIKTRGQQVTLSCSPISGHRSVSWYQQTPGQGLQFLFEYFSETQRNKGNFPGRFSGRQFSNSRSEMNVSTLELGDSALYLCASSLGREGTEAFFGQGTRLTVV.